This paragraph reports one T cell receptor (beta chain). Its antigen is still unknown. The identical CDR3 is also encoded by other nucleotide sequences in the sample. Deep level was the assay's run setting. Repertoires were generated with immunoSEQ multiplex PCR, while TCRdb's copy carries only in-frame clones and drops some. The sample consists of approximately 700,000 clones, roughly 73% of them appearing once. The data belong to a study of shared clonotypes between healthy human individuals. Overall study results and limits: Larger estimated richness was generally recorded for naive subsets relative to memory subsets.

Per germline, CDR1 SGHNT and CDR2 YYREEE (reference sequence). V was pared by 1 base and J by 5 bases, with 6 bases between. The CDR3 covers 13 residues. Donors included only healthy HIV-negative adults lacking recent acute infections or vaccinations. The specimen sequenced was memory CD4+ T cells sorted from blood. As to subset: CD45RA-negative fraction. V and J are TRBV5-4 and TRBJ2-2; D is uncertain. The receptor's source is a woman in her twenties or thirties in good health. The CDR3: CASSLPGTGELFF. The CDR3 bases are TGTGCCAGCAGCTTGCCCGGGACCGGGGAGCTGTTTTTT.